The rows below give T cell receptor beta chains drawn from one sample of a study of blood T cell repertoires in COVID-19. Generated by immunoSEQ multiplex PCR, the TCRdb table keeps only in-frame clones and is missing some. The table lists 180,000 or so clones, less than 85% of them singletons. Material for sequencing was peripheral blood. The receptors here all came from a man in his fifties who had recovered from COVID-19. CDR3s include the opening cysteine and the closing phenylalanine or tryptophan. D genes are given only for firm matches. Clone size is stated in some rows and not others, as once, few, many or a class when expanded.

len	abundance	v_gene	j_gene	d_gene	CDR3aa	CDR3nt
16	.	TRBV7-2	TRBJ2-1	.	CASSALADLSYNEQFF	TGTGCCAGCAGCGCCCTAGCCGACCTCTCCTACAATGAGCAGTTCTTC
13	.	TRBV7-3	TRBJ1-3	.	CASSRGYGNTIYF	TGTGCCAGCAGCAGAGGGTATGGAAACACCATATATTTT
15	.	TRBV2	TRBJ1-6	.	CASTKEEQSRIPLHF	TGTGCCAGCACCAAAGAAGAACAGTCGAGAATCCCCCTCCACTTT
17	.	TRBV4-1	TRBJ2-2	TRBD2	CASSPGLAGGNTGELFF	TGCGCCAGCAGCCCGGGACTAGCGGGAGGGAACACCGGGGAGCTGTTTTTT
13	once	TRBV7-3	TRBJ2-7	TRBD2	CASSLMRGGEQYF	TGTGCCAGCAGCTTAATGCGGGGAGGGGAGCAGTACTTC
15	.	TRBV27	TRBJ2-1	.	CASSLSPGTYNEQFF	TGTGCCAGCAGTTTGTCCCCCGGGACTTACAATGAGCAGTTCTTC
16	.	TRBV19	TRBJ1-4	.	CASSREGGSGGEKLFF	TGTGCCAGTAGTAGGGAAGGAGGCTCAGGAGGGGAAAAACTGTTTTTT
14	.	TRBV14	TRBJ2-7	.	CASSQDEGSDEQYF	TGTGCCAGCAGCCAAGATGAGGGTAGTGACGAGCAGTACTTC
16	.	TRBV15	TRBJ2-3	TRBD2	CATSRELREPPDTQYF	TGTGCCACCAGCAGAGAATTGCGGGAGCCCCCGGATACGCAGTATTTT
14	.	TRBV29-1	TRBJ2-7	.	CSVEFQGGVGEQYF	TGCAGCGTTGAATTTCAGGGTGGGGTAGGGGAGCAGTACTTC
16	.	TRBV21-1	TRBJ2-2	.	CASSKGLARNTGELFF	TGTGCCAGCAGCAAAGGACTAGCGCGGAACACCGGGGAGCTGTTTTTT
16	.	TRBV28	TRBJ2-1	TRBD2	CASTTGGLSSYNEQFF	TGTGCCAGCACCACCGGGGGGTTGAGCTCCTACAATGAGCAGTTCTTC
15	.	TRBV5-3	TRBJ2-1	TRBD2	CARSKGGNGYNEQFF	TGTGCCAGAAGCAAGGGAGGGAATGGCTACAATGAGCAGTTCTTC
16	.	TRBV7-3	TRBJ2-3	.	CASSLLGATATDTQYF	TGTGCCAGCAGCTTACTAGGTGCGACCGCCACAGATACGCAGTATTTT
15	.	TRBV19	TRBJ2-2	TRBD1	CASSSGTGGSGELFF	TGTGCCAGTAGTTCCGGGACAGGGGGCTCCGGGGAGCTGTTTTTT
15	.	TRBV7-9	TRBJ2-3	.	CASSPRPAGTDTQYF	TGTGCCAGCAGCCCAAGACCGGCGGGGACAGATACGCAGTATTTT
16	.	TRBV5-1	TRBJ2-1	TRBD1	CASSPSPGQGGNEQFF	TGCGCCAGCAGCCCATCCCCGGGACAGGGGGGTAATGAGCAGTTCTTC
14	.	TRBV27	TRBJ1-2	TRBD1	CASRQGADGYGYTF	TGTGCCAGCAGGCAGGGGGCGGATGGCTATGGCTACACCTTC
15	.	TRBV6-5	TRBJ1-6	.	CASSSQGMGNSPLHF	TGTGCCAGCAGTTCACAGGGAATGGGGAATTCACCCCTCCACTTT
15	few	TRBV21-1	TRBJ2-7	.	CASQGRECVAYEQYF	TGTGCCAGCCAAGGGCGGGAGTGTGTAGCCTACGAGCAGTACTTC
17	.	TRBV7-9	TRBJ2-1	TRBD2	CASSLLRLAGDRNEQFF	TGTGCCAGCAGCCTACTAAGACTAGCGGGAGATCGGAATGAGCAGTTCTTC
15	.	TRBV10-1	TRBJ2-3	TRBD2	CASSTGTRDTDTQYF	TGCGCCAGCAGTACCGGGACTAGGGACACAGATACGCAGTATTTT
13	.	TRBV12-3/TRBV12-4	TRBJ2-7	.	CASSVTVSYEQYF	TGTGCCAGCAGTGTGACAGTCTCCTACGAGCAGTACTTC
16	.	TRBV27	TRBJ1-1	TRBD1	CASGTGGLVGTTEAFF	TGTGCCAGTGGGACAGGGGGATTGGTGGGTACGACTGAAGCTTTCTTT
15	.	TRBV28	TRBJ2-7	TRBD2	CASSLRAGGVYEQYF	TGTGCCAGCAGTTTAAGGGCGGGGGGTGTCTACGAGCAGTACTTC
16	.	TRBV3-1/TRBV3-2	TRBJ2-1	TRBD2	CASSRDLAVRYNEQFF	TGTGCCAGCAGCCGAGACCTAGCGGTTAGGTACAATGAGCAGTTCTTC